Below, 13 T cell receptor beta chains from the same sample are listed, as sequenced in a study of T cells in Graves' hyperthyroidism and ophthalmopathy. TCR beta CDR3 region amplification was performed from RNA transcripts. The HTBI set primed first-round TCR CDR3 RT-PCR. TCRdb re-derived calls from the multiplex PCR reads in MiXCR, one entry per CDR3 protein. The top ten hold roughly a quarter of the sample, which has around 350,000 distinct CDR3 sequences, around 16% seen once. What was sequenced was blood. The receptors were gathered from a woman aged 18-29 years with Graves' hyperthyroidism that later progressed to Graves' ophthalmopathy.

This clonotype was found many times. CDR3 in DNA: TGTGCCAGCAAACTACAGGGAAACACTGAAGCTTTCTTT. It is translated as CASKLQGNTEAFF. The V call is TRBV6-1, the J call TRBJ1-1; maybe TRBD1 (6 bases). The ends were cut back, 7 bases at V and 2 bases at J, with 11 bases in the middle. Germline values: CDR1 MNHNS, CDR2 SASEGT. The CDR3 totals 13 residues.

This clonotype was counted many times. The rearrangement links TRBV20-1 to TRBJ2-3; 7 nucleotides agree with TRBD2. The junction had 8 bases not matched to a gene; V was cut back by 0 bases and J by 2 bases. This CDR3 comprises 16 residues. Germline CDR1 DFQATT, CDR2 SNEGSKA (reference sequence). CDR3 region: CSARDGDYPNTDTQYF. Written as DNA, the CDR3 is TGCAGTGCTAGAGATGGGGACTACCCAAACACAGATACGCAGTATTTT.

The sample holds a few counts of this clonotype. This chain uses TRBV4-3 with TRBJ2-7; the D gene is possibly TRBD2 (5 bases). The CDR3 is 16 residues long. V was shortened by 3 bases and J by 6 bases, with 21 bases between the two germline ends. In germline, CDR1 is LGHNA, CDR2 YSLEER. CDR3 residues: CASSQWFRQERAEQYF. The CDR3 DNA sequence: TGCGCCAGCAGCCAGTGGTTCCGCCAGGAGAGGGCCGAGCAGTACTTC.

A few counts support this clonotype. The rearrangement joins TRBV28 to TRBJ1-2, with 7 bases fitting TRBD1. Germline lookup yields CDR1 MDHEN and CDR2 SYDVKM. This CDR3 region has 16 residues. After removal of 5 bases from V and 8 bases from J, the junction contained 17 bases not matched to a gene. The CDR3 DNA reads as TGTGCCAGCAGTGCCCTAGGAAAAAGGACAGGCCCCGGCTACACCTTC. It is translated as CASSALGKRTGPGYTF.

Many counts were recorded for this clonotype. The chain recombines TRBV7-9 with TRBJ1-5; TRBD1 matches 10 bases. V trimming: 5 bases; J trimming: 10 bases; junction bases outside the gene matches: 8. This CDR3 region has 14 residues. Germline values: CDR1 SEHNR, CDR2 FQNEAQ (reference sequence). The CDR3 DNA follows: TGTGCCAGCAGCCAGACAGGGGGCGATGGACCCCAGCATTTT. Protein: CASSQTGGDGPQHF.

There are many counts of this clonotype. CDR3 amino acids: CASSLVRDRDNEQFF. CDR3 nucleotides: TGTGCCAGCAGTCTCGTCCGGGACAGGGACAATGAGCAGTTCTTC. This chain connects TRBV27 to TRBJ2-1, with 9 bases fitting TRBD1. Germline V gives CDR1 MNHEY, CDR2 SMNVEV (reference sequence). V dropped 5 bases and J dropped 5; count of bases not matched to a gene: 7. This CDR3 contains 15 residues.

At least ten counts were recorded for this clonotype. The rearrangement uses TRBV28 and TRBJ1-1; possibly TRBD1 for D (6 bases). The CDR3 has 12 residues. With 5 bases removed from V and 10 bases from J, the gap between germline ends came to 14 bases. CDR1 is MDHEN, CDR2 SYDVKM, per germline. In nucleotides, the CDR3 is TGTGCCAGCAGTCCCCAGGACAGCCGAGCTTTCTTT. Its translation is CASSPQDSRAFF.

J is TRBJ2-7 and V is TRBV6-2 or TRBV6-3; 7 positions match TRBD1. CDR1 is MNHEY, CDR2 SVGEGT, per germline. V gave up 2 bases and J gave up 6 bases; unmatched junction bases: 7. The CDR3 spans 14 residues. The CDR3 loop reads CASSYRGGGIEQYF. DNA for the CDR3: TGTGCCAGCAGTTACAGAGGGGGCGGTATCGAGCAGTACTTC.

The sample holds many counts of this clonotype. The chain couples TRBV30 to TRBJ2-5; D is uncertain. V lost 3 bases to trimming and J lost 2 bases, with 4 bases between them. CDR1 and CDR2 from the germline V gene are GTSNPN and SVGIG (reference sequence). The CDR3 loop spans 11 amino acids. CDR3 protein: CAWRSQETQYF. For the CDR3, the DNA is TGTGCCTGGAGATCACAAGAGACCCAGTACTTC.

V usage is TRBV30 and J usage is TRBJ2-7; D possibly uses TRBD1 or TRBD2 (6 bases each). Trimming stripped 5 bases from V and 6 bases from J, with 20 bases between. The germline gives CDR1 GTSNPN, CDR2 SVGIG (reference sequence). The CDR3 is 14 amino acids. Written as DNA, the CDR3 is TGTGCCTGGGGTCGGGGGCGGCTGGCTCCCGAGCAGTACTTC. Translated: CAWGRGRLAPEQYF.

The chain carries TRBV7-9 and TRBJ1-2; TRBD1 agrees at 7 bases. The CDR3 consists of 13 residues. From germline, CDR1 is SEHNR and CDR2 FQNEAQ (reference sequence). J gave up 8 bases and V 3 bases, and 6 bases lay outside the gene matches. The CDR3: CASSFLQGSGYTF. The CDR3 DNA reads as TGTGCCAGCAGCTTCCTACAGGGGAGCGGCTACACCTTC. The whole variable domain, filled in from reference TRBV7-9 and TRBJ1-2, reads DTGVSQNPRHKITKRGQNVTFRCDPISEHNRLYWYRQTLGQGPEFLTYFQNEAQLEKSRLLSDRFSAERPKGSFSTLEIQRTEQGDSAMYLCASSFLQGSGYTFGSGTRLTVV.

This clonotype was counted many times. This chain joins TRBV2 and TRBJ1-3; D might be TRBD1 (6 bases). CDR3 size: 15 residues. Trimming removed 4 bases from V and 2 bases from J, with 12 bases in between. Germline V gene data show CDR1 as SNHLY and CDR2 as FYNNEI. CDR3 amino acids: CASSGGQLTGNTIYF. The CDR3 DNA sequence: TGTGCCAGCAGTGGTGGACAGTTAACTGGAAACACCATATATTTT.

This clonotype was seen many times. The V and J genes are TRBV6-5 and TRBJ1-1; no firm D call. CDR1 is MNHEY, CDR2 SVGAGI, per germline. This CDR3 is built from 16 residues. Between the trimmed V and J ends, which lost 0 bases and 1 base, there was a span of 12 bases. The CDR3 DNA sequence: TGTGCCAGCAGTTACTCGGGCAGGTCTGGGAACACTGAAGCTTTCTTT. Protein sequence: CASSYSGRSGNTEAFF.